Below, 8 T cell receptor beta chains from the same sample are listed, as sequenced in a study of blood T cells in healthy people across ages (dated by TCRdb to 2015 to 2017). The library relied on 5' RACE. A second PCR of roughly 7 to 12 cycles was run with a J-beta primer mix and a sample-barcoded 5' primer. TCRdb cleaned the public reads at Q25 with fastp, built clones with MiXCR and kept in-frame beta chains. Rows with one shared CDR3 protein collapse into an entry with the most common genes and DNA. This sample has approximately 2,000,000 distinct CDR3 sequences in its table, and around 40% of those were observed once. The ten largest clonotypes hold approximately 22% of the sample. Specimen: blood. The source of these receptors is a human donor in good health.

V gene TRBV18 combines with J gene TRBJ2-7; D gene ambiguous. This CDR3 contains 14 residues. V was clipped by 2 bases and J by 1 base, with 9 bases between them. Germline CDR1 and CDR2: KGHSH and LQKENI. The CDR3 region is CASSPNAASYEQYF. CDR3 nucleotides: TGTGCCAGCTCACCAAACGCAGCTTCCTACGAGCAGTACTTC.

The chain is built from TRBV10-3 and TRBJ2-3; 9 bases are a match to TRBD2. Germline V gives CDR1 ENHRY, CDR2 SYGVKD. CDR3 length equals 14 residues. V lost 8 bases and J lost 2; bases outside the gene matches: 5. The CDR3 region has the DNA TGTGCCATCGCACTAGCGGGCTCCACAGATACGCAGTATTTT. Translated: CAIALAGSTDTQYF.

Concerning this clonotype itself: The junction shows a germline mismatch at one end, possibly a read error. The rearrangement uses TRBV7-9 and TRBJ2-1; the D is unclear. Germline loops: CDR1 SEHNR, CDR2 FQNEAQ (reference sequence). The CDR3 has 12 residues. The CDR3 loop reads CTSSPHLDERFF. As DNA, the CDR3 is TGTACCAGCAGCCCCCATCTCGATGAGCGGTTCTTC.

The table lists this clonotype with a few counts. The CDR3 DNA reads as TGTGCCAGCAGCCGGGGGACAGGGGGGATCTATGGCTACACCTTC. As protein: CASSRGTGGIYGYTF. The chain couples TRBV6-5 to TRBJ1-2; 11 bases are a match to TRBD1. The CDR3 spans 15 residues. Unmatched junction bases numbered 7, after V lost 6 bases and J lost 4 bases. From germline, CDR1 is MNHEY and CDR2 SVGAGI.

In its sample, this clonotype was seen a few times. The CDR3 loop reads CATSTLPGQDGPGEQFF. As DNA, the CDR3 is TGTGCCACCAGCACCCTCCCGGGACAGGATGGTCCAGGTGAGCAGTTCTTC. The rearrangement joins TRBV15 to TRBJ2-1; TRBD1 matches at 8 bases. Germline-derived CDR1 and CDR2 are LNHNV and YYDKDF (reference sequence). The ends lost 4 bases at V and 9 bases at J; junction bases unmatched: 17. The CDR3 has 17 amino acids.

J is TRBJ2-7 and V is TRBV12-3 or TRBV12-4; D is tentatively TRBD1 or TRBD2 (5 bases each). The CDR3 contains 14 residues. The ends were cut back, 1 base at V and 3 bases at J, with 10 bases in the middle. In DNA, the CDR3 is TGTGCCAGCAGTTTAGGGGTGGGGGTCTACGAGCAGTACTTC. Translating gives CASSLGVGVYEQYF.

Turning to this clonotype: A junction end diverges from the germline sequence, so it may reflect a read error. The V and J genes are TRBV6-1 and TRBJ2-4; TRBD2 matches 7 bases. The length of the CDR3 is 16 residues. Germline lookup yields CDR1 MNHNS and CDR2 SASEGT. The DNA for the CDR3 is TGTGCCAGCAGTGGATGGGGGGGTAAGGCCAAAAACATTCAGGACTTC. Its protein is CASSGWGGKAKNIQDF.

The V gene is TRBV4-3, the J gene TRBJ2-2; 7 bases are shared with TRBD1. The CDR3 is made up of 16 amino acids. Germline CDR1 is LGHNA and CDR2 is YSLEER. V shed 4 bases and J 3 bases; nucleotides not matched to a gene: 8. The CDR3 coding sequence is TGCGCCAGCAGCCCCCGGGACAGACCTCACACCGGGGAGCTGTTTTTT. It yields the protein CASSPRDRPHTGELFF.